The 15 T cell receptor beta chains in this list originate from one sample, sequenced in a study of T cell changes during pregnancy in multiple sclerosis. Sequencing was performed with immunoSEQ multiplex PCR; in TCRdb, only in-frame clones are kept and a portion is missing. The sample consists of 45,000 to 50,000 clones, roughly 92% of them appearing once. The sequencing used CD4+ T cells from peripheral blood mononuclear cells, collected in the second trimester of pregnancy. Receptor source: a female donor in good health, enrolled as a control in a pregnancy study.

The chain combines TRBV19 with TRBJ2-3, with 9 bases that match TRBD2. This CDR3 has 16 residues. The germline gives CDR1 LNHDA, CDR2 SQIVND (reference sequence). V lost 6 bases to trimming and J lost 4 bases; unmatched junction nucleotides: 11. The CDR3 sequence is CASRTRLAGFSDTQYF. The DNA for the CDR3 is TGTGCCAGTAGGACGAGGCTAGCGGGGTTCTCAGATACGCAGTATTTT.

The chain joins TRBV2 to TRBJ2-2; weak D call: TRBD1 (5 bases). The V gene lost 6 bases and the J gene lost 1 base, with 12 bases spanning the gap. Germline V gene data show CDR1 as SNHLY and CDR2 as FYNNEI. The CDR3 length is 15 residues. The CDR3: CASSLYDRNTGELFF. Written as DNA, the CDR3 is TGTGCCAGCAGCTTGTACGACAGGAACACCGGGGAGCTGTTTTTT.

V usage is TRBV5-1 and J usage is TRBJ1-3; D gene unclear. CDR3 length: 14 residues. CDR1 is SGHRS and CDR2 is YFSETQ in the germline V gene. Deletions cut 0 bases from V and 0 bases from J, with 4 bases between. The CDR3 is CASSLEASGNTIYF. The CDR3 coding sequence is TGCGCCAGCAGCTTGGAAGCCTCTGGAAACACCATATATTTT.

The CDR3 region has the DNA TGTGCCAGTGCCGGGACTTACCAAGAGACCCAGTACTTC. As protein: CASAGTYQETQYF. The chain employs TRBV19 and TRBJ2-5; possibly TRBD2 for D (6 bases). Looked up from germline, CDR1 is LNHDA and CDR2 is SQIVND (reference sequence). V was cut by 8 bases and J by 0 bases, with 10 bases left in between. The CDR3 spans 13 residues.

The rearrangement links TRBV9 to TRBJ2-7; D is uncertain. V lost 4 bases, J lost 2 bases, and 13 bases lay in between. In germline, CDR1 is SGDLS, CDR2 YYNGEE. The CDR3 has 14 amino acids. The CDR3: CASSLSPLPYEQYF. Written as DNA, the CDR3 is TGTGCCAGCAGCCTTAGCCCCCTTCCCTACGAGCAGTACTTC.

The chain employs TRBV7-3 and TRBJ2-2, with D unclear. Germline values: CDR1 SGHTA, CDR2 FQGTGA. With 5 bases removed from V and 8 bases from J, the gap between germline ends came to 15 bases. The CDR3 extends over 14 amino acids. The CDR3 DNA follows: TGTGCCAGCAGCCCCCGACGGAGCGTGGGGGAGCTGTTTTTT. Protein product: CASSPRRSVGELFF.

The gene calls are TRBV4-3 and TRBJ1-5, with 7 bases that match TRBD1. Germline lookup yields CDR1 LGHNA and CDR2 YSLEER. The length of the CDR3 is 15 residues. Unmatched junction bases numbered 4, after V lost 0 bases and J lost 5 bases. Here the CDR3 reads CASSQDPTGYQPQHF. The CDR3 DNA follows: TGCGCCAGCAGCCAAGATCCGACAGGGTATCAGCCCCAGCATTTT.

This chain joins TRBV5-5 and TRBJ1-1; D is perhaps TRBD1 (6 bases). CDR1 SGHKS and CDR2 YYEKEE come from the germline V gene (reference sequence). This CDR3 contains 12 residues. Trimming took off 5 bases at V and 7 bases at J, with 12 bases between the two ends. CDR3 sequence reads: CASSREGVEAFF. The CDR3 DNA follows: TGTGCCAGCAGTCGTGAGGGGGTTGAAGCTTTCTTT.

The chain links TRBV5-6 to TRBJ2-7; perhaps TRBD1 as D (6 bases). There are 12 residues in the CDR3. Germline V CDR1 and CDR2: SGHDT, YYEEEE. V gave up 1 base and J gave up 11 bases, with 13 bases separating them. The DNA for the CDR3 is TGTGCCAGCAGCTTGCTTCCGGACAGTGAGTACTTC. Protein sequence: CASSLLPDSEYF.

The chain has TRBV5-4 and TRBJ2-1; a weak D match, TRBD1 (6 bases). V gave up 4 bases and J gave up 0 bases, with 11 bases separating them. CDR3 length: 15 amino acids. Looked up from germline, CDR1 is SGHNT and CDR2 is YYREEE (reference sequence). The CDR3, as DNA: TGTGCCAGCAGCAGCGGACAGAGCTCCTACAATGAGCAGTTCTTC. This sequence encodes CASSSGQSSYNEQFF.

The chain combines TRBV5-1 with TRBJ2-1, with 8 bases identical to TRBD2. Germline lookup yields CDR1 SGHRS and CDR2 YFSETQ. This CDR3 region has 17 residues. V was clipped by 5 bases and J by 5 bases; unmatched bases: 15. The CDR3 reads CASSYRFTGGLDNEQFF. The DNA of the CDR3 is TGCGCCAGCAGTTACCGATTCACGGGGGGGCTTGACAATGAGCAGTTCTTC.

This chain joins TRBV19 and TRBJ2-5, with 12 nucleotides matching TRBD2. Germline V gives CDR1 LNHDA, CDR2 SQIVND (reference sequence). The CDR3 length is 16 residues. Germline trimming cut 0 bases from V and 2 bases from J; bases unmatched to any gene: 1. CDR3 residues: CASSIDTSGGQETQYF. The CDR3 DNA sequence: TGTGCCAGTAGTATAGATACTAGCGGGGGGCAAGAGACCCAGTACTTC.

This chain joins TRBV2 and TRBJ1-3; unclear D gene. V was trimmed by 6 bases and J by 0 bases, leaving 21 bases between them. Germline V gene data show CDR1 as SNHLY and CDR2 as FYNNEI. The length of the CDR3 is 18 residues. The CDR3, as DNA: TGTGCCAGCAGGGATGAAGGCGGCAGTGAAAGCTCTGGAAACACCATATATTTT. It translates to CASRDEGGSESSGNTIYF. The whole variable domain, remainder taken from reference TRBV2 and TRBJ1-3, is EPEVTQTPSHQVTQMGQEVILRCVPISNHLYFYWYRQILGQKVEFLVSFYNNEISEKSEIFDDQFSVERPDGSNFTLKIRSTKLEDSAMYFCASRDEGGSESSGNTIYFGEGSWLTVV.

J is TRBJ2-3 and V is TRBV11-3; tentatively, D is TRBD2 (5 bases). V gave up 2 bases and J gave up 6 bases, with 12 bases separating them. CDR1 SGHNT and CDR2 YENEEA come from the germline V gene. The length of the CDR3 is 14 residues. The CDR3 coding sequence is TGTGCCAGCAGCTTAAGGACTTCCGGGGATACGCAGTATTTT. Translating gives CASSLRTSGDTQYF.

In this sample, this clone turned up once. V usage is TRBV7-9 and J usage is TRBJ2-7; tentative D call: TRBD2 (6 bases). Germline loops: CDR1 SEHNR, CDR2 FQNEAQ (reference sequence). V lost 4 bases and J 3 bases, leaving 16 bases between the germline ends. This CDR3 comprises 15 residues. The CDR3 DNA reads TGTGCCAGCAGCTGGGCGGGGCAGCTTTTCTACGAGCAGTACTTC. Its protein product is CASSWAGQLFYEQYF.